This T cell receptor (beta chain) is drawn from a study of PD-1 blockade in classical Hodgkin lymphoma (dated by TCRdb to 2018 to 2020). At the level of the whole study: Nivolumab dosing was 3 mg/kg intravenously every 2 weeks, continuing until either disease progression or unacceptable toxicity. The study used TCR beta sequencing and CyTOF to define a peripheral blood immune signature of response to PD-1 blockade in classical Hodgkin lymphoma.

Of note for this clone: Its antigen target is currently unknown. No base quality information exists; no much larger clone differs at one position.

Based on the germline V gene, the CDR1 and CDR2 sequences are MDHEN and SYDVKM. From the cysteine through the phenylalanine, the CDR3 covers 17 amino acids. Here the CDR3 DNA is all that survives: 51 bases in frame from base 1. V ends up 6 bases short and J 1 base short, with an unmatched junction base count of 7. Study-wide conclusions, independent of this receptor: Baseline diversity similar to that of newly diagnosed patients was observed in trial patients achieving complete response, whereas significantly lower diversity was observed in partial responders and progressors. Diversity was lower in patients who began nivolumab less than 1 year after ASCT, so these patients were left out of later analyses to avoid confounding by immune reconstitution. CD4+ but not CD8+ TCR diversity rose significantly by C4D1 (p=0.0027 vs p=0.16), most apparent in complete responders (p=0.02). The study was limited to a single clinical trial cohort, and causes of repertoire differences, possibly disease activity or prior therapy, remained undefined. Newly diagnosed patients were reported to have lower baseline TCR diversity than healthy donors, and relapsed/refractory patients were reported to have lower baseline TCR diversity still.

Interpreted using the paper, the time point label stands for: cycle 1 day 1 (C1D1), immediately before nivolumab initiation. Relapse after autologous stem cell transplantation had occurred in all trial patients, and cohorts A, B and C were distinguished by prior brentuximab vedotin exposure. The trial cohort included more than 55 patients with relapsed/refractory classical Hodgkin lymphoma, and each patient had a best overall response of complete response, partial response or progressive disease. In the multi-cohort phase II CheckMate 205 trial, trial patients received single-agent nivolumab. An independent review committee assessed best overall response by applying the 2007 International Working Group response criteria. Trial PBMCs were collected just before the start of nivolumab (C1D1) and during therapy at cycle 2 day 1 and cycle 4 day 1. Peripheral blood was collected in 8 mL Vacutainer Cell Preparation Tubes, from which PBMCs were isolated by centrifugation and then cryopreserved.

The Qiagen DNeasy kit was used to extract genomic DNA both from unsorted PBMCs and from the negatively selected CD4+ and CD8+ fractions. TCR beta CDR3 regions were subjected to amplification by immunoSEQ multiplex PCR with primers that anneal to V and J segments. A synthetic immune receptor repertoire was used to minimize amplification bias, and remaining bias was computationally removed after sequencing. On the authors' methods: Repertoire diversity was quantified as the Shannon entropy index using custom Python scripts. Unsorted, CD4+ and CD8+ repertoires were examined separately, except in combined analyses, for which CD4+ and CD8+ sequences were merged in silico. Clonal expansion was defined as a frequency increase of at least 2-fold after treatment compared with C1D1, and clones undetected at baseline were assigned a pseudocount of 0.5. Clones with 0 or 1 copy at C1D1 were classified as singleton clones, and clones with 2 or more copies were classified as non-singleton clones. Clones expanded in unsorted samples were labelled as CD4+, CD8+ or unknown by matching protein sequences in sorted samples from the same patient. Wilcoxon tests on paired samples were used to test diversity changes from C1D1 to C4D1. Held by TCRdb, this immuneACCESS table contains in-frame sequences only and omits some clones. Under half of the omission traces to an unresolved V gene where checked; the cause of the rest is unknown. That table supplies the V and J calls and clone size; D and trimming were determined from the DNA. This sample comprises around 14,000 clones, around 84% of them detected only once. 4.6% of the sample is held by the ten biggest clonotypes.

This TCR was sampled from a human donor with classical Hodgkin lymphoma. Source: peripheral blood mononuclear cells (PBMCs), taken at baseline. The chain uses TRBV28 and TRBJ2-1; TRBD2 matches 12 bases in the middle. The CDR3 in this case is CASRSTSGSPSYNEQFF. The bases are TGTGCCAGCAGGTCGACTAGCGGGAGCCCTTCCTACAATGAGCAGTTCTTC.